The 17 T cell receptor beta chains listed next were all sequenced from one sample in a study of OX40 agonist ivuxolimab in advanced cancers. Using immunoSEQ multiplex PCR, the repertoire was profiled, and TCRdb retains in-frame clones only, with some absent. This sample has tens of thousands of clones; about 93% occur once, and the top ten carry around 1.1%. The sequencing here drew on CD4+ or CD8+ T cells sorted from blood, taken in a trial of the OX40 agonist ivuxolimab. Source of these receptors: an adult with an advanced solid tumor such as melanoma, head and neck, liver or kidney cancer.

The chain couples TRBV21-1 to TRBJ2-7; no DNA check was done on the table's D call, TRBD2. TRBV21-1 represents a pseudogene. The CDR3 totals 10 residues. The CDR3 protein is CASSNWSKYF. CDR3 DNA sequence: TGTGCCAGCAGCAACTGGAGCAAGTACTTC.

V and J are TRBV2 and TRBJ1-1; D is perhaps TRBD1 (5 bases). V lost 8 bases to trimming and J lost 1 base, with 11 bases between them. This CDR3 is 13 amino acids long. Germline V gene sequence: CDR1 SNHLY, CDR2 FYNNEI. The CDR3 bases are TGTGCCAGCTTTCGGCAGGGGAACACTGAAGCTTTCTTT. Its translation is CASFRQGNTEAFF.

The rearrangement uses TRBV5-1 and TRBJ2-3; 8 positions agree with TRBD1. Germline assignment: CDR1 SGHRS and CDR2 YFSETQ. The trim removed 6 bases at V and 1 base at J, leaving 4 bases unmatched. The CDR3 extends over 14 amino acids. Here the CDR3 reads CASKLGQGTDTQYF. The CDR3 region has the DNA TGCGCCAGCAAGTTGGGACAGGGCACAGATACGCAGTATTTT.

This chain connects TRBV6-5 to TRBJ1-2, with no clear D. CDR1 and CDR2 from the germline V gene are MNHEY and SVGAGI. Trimming shortened V by 6 bases and J by 3 bases, and 17 bases separated the two germline ends. This CDR3 has 15 amino acids. CDR3: CASSSPQAADYGYTF. The CDR3 DNA is TGTGCCAGCAGCTCCCCCCAGGCTGCCGACTATGGCTACACCTTC.

V usage is TRBV7-3 and J usage is TRBJ2-3, with D possibly matching TRBD1 (5 bases). V gave up 5 bases and J gave up 0 bases, with 6 bases separating them. There are 13 residues in the CDR3. The germline gives CDR1 SGHTA, CDR2 FQGTGA. CDR3 loop: CASSDSSTDTQYF. In DNA, the CDR3 is TGTGCCAGCAGCGACAGTAGCACAGATACGCAGTATTTT.

The chain employs TRBV7-2 and TRBJ2-2; D is possibly TRBD2 (5 bases). Germline V gene sequence: CDR1 SGHTA, CDR2 FQGNSA. The CDR3 loop spans 16 amino acids. Between the trimmed V and J ends, which lost 0 bases and 4 bases, there was a span of 12 bases. CDR3 sequence: CASSLAGVGITGELFF. The CDR3 nucleotides read TGTGCCAGCAGCTTAGCGGGAGTGGGGATCACCGGGGAGCTGTTTTTT.

This clone was detected only a few times. This sequence joins TRBV6-6 and TRBJ2-6, with D uncertain. This CDR3 region has 15 residues. V gave up 2 bases and J gave up 4 bases, with 9 bases separating them. CDR1 is MNHNY and CDR2 is SVGAGI in the germline V gene (reference sequence). The CDR3 is CASSYRPTGANVLTF. In DNA, the CDR3 is TGTGCCAGCAGTTACCGCCCCACCGGGGCCAACGTCCTGACTTTC.

The chain carries TRBV4-3 and TRBJ2-2, with D possibly TRBD1 on 6 matching bases. This CDR3 is 15 amino acids long. V was shortened by 3 bases and J by 5 bases, with 13 bases between the two germline ends. Germline lookup yields CDR1 LGHNA and CDR2 YSLEER. DNA of the CDR3: TGCGCCAGCAGCCAGGTGGACAGACAAACCGGGGAGCTGTTTTTT. Translation gives CASSQVDRQTGELFF.

Comments on this clone: Within the sample, other DNA sequences also encode this same CDR3. This chain uses TRBV7-2 with TRBJ2-5; possible D gene TRBD2, 6 bases. Trimming removed 5 bases at V and 4 bases at J, with 11 bases between. CDR1 is SGHTA and CDR2 is FQGNSA in the germline V gene. The CDR3 has 13 amino acids. CDR3 sequence (DNA): TGTGCCAGCAGCCTAGGGCGGGGAGAGACCCAGTACTTC. It codes for CASSLGRGETQYF.

This chain connects TRBV10-3 to TRBJ2-2, with D perhaps assigned TRBD1 or TRBD2 (5 bases each). V was trimmed by 10 bases and J by 2 bases, leaving 23 bases between them. The CDR3 has 17 residues. Germline CDR1 reads ENHRY; CDR2 reads SYGVKD. The CDR3 nucleotides are TGTGCCACCTCCGAAGGGTTAGGGACGGGAAACACCGGGGAGCTGTTTTTT. This encodes CATSEGLGTGNTGELFF.

CDR3 bases: TGCGCCAGCAGCTCCGACAGGGTGGTCTATGGCTACACCTTC. Amino acids: CASSSDRVVYGYTF. V usage is TRBV5-1 and J usage is TRBJ1-2, with TRBD1 matching over 7 bases. Trimming took 3 bases from V and 4 from J; bases not matched to a gene: 6. Germline V gene data show CDR1 as SGHRS and CDR2 as YFSETQ. The CDR3 loop spans 14 amino acids.

The V gene is TRBV5-6, the J gene TRBJ2-2, with a tentative D call TRBD1 (5 bases). The V and J ends lost 5 bases and 4 bases respectively, with 15 bases between them. This CDR3 is built from 15 residues. Per the germline V gene, CDR1 is SGHDT and CDR2 is YYEEEE. The CDR3 nucleotides read TGTGCCAGCAGGGTACGGTCCCAGGGCACCGGGGAGCTGTTTTTT. It specifies CASRVRSQGTGELFF.

CDR3 sequence (DNA): TGTGCCATCAGTGCTAGGGAGGGAACAAACTATGGCTACACCTTC. Its translation: CAISAREGTNYGYTF. The chain recombines TRBV10-3 with TRBJ1-2; no definite D call. Looked up from germline, CDR1 is ENHRY and CDR2 is SYGVKD. V lost 4 bases and J lost 2, with 14 bases in between. The CDR3 spans 15 residues.

This chain uses TRBV7-2 with TRBJ2-3, with 7 bases lining up with TRBD1. V lost 3 bases, J lost 6 bases, and 3 bases stayed unmatched. The CDR3 loop spans 13 amino acids. The germline gives CDR1 SGHTA, CDR2 FQGNSA. CDR3 in DNA: TGTGCCAGCAGCTTCCAACAGGGGGATACGCAGTATTTT. This sequence encodes CASSFQQGDTQYF.

The V call is TRBV4-1, the J call TRBJ2-2; the match to TRBD2 covers 12 bases. The CDR3 contains 16 residues. The germline V gene encodes CDR1 MGHRA and CDR2 YSYEKL. Trimming removed 5 bases from V and 5 bases from J; junction bases left unmatched: 6. CDR3 region: CASSERLAGATGELFF. The CDR3 nucleotides are TGCGCCAGCAGCGAACGACTAGCGGGAGCTACCGGGGAGCTGTTTTTT.

This sequence joins TRBV19 and TRBJ1-5, with D perhaps matching TRBD1 (6 bases). The CDR3 extends over 14 amino acids. Deletions cut 3 bases from V and 3 bases from J, with 9 bases between. Germline lookup yields CDR1 LNHDA and CDR2 SQIVND (reference sequence). CDR3 region: CASSIGQINQPQHF. Here the CDR3 DNA reads TGTGCCAGTAGTATCGGACAGATCAATCAGCCCCAGCATTTT.

V and J are TRBV19 and TRBJ2-2; 9 bases are a match to TRBD2. Germline CDR1 is LNHDA and CDR2 is SQIVND (reference sequence). Trimming removed 3 bases from V and 2 bases from J; junction bases left unmatched: 4. The CDR3 contains 16 residues. The CDR3 DNA reads TGTGCCAGTAGTATTATGACTAGCGGAAACACCGGGGAGCTGTTTTTT. This gives the protein CASSIMTSGNTGELFF.